The 28 T cell receptor beta chains below come from one sample, sequenced in a study of T cell repertoires in cytomegalovirus infection. Each CDR3 protein is one row after TCRdb ran MiXCR on the reads. The sample lists around 450,000 distinct CDR3 sequences, approximately 33% occurring once. The sequenced sample consisted of PBMCs. These receptors all stem from a human donor in good health (CMV status not recorded). Some clones in this sample may be carry-over from other donors' samples.

About this clonotype: Without the conserved terminal phenylalanine or tryptophan, this CDR3 likely stems from a read error. V and J are TRBV12-3 or TRBV12-4 and TRBJ2-1; D unclear. V gave up 8 bases and J gave up 6 bases, with 11 bases separating them. The CDR3 consists of 12 residues. CDR3 bases: TGTGCCAGCTCCCTATGGGTCAATGAGCAGTTCTTA. It is translated as CASSLWVNEQFL.

This CDR3 is CASSLKTGKTKAFF. The DNA of the CDR3 is TGTGCCAGCAGCTTAAAGACAGGAAAGACTAAAGCTTTCTTT. The genes are TRBV7-8 and TRBJ1-1; D is perhaps TRBD1 (6 bases). CDR1 is SGHVS, CDR2 FQNEAQ, per germline. There are 14 residues in the CDR3. Trimming left V 2 bases short and J 9 bases short, with 16 bases between.

In this sample, this clonotype turned up a few times. V and J are TRBV28 and TRBJ2-7, with TRBD2 identical over 9 bases. The CDR3 has 15 amino acids. In germline, CDR1 is MDHEN, CDR2 SYDVKM. V lost 4 bases to trimming and J lost 1 base; unmatched junction nucleotides: 5. The CDR3 region has the DNA TGTGCCAGCAGTTCGTACCTAGCGGGGTCCTACGAGCAGTACTTC. This sequence encodes CASSSYLAGSYEQYF.

The V call is TRBV7-9, the J call TRBJ1-1; weak D call: TRBD1 (5 bases). CDR1 is SEHNR, CDR2 FQNEAQ, per germline (reference sequence). With 4 bases removed from V and 5 bases from J, the gap between germline ends came to 17 bases. The CDR3 has 15 amino acids. The CDR3 DNA is TGTGCCAGCAGCTCCTCGGGGGGGTCGAGGACTGAAGCTTTCTTT. The encoded protein is CASSSSGGSRTEAFF.

The chain has TRBV6-5 and TRBJ2-2; D is perhaps TRBD1 (5 bases). This CDR3 has 15 residues. The germline V and J ends were trimmed by 2 bases and 6 bases, with 13 bases remaining between them. Germline CDR1 reads MNHEY; CDR2 reads SVGAGI. The CDR3 nucleotides are TGTGCCAGCAGTTACCAGCAGGGAATCTCCGGGGAGCTGTTTTTT. This gives the protein CASSYQQGISGELFF.

V gene TRBV6-1 combines with J gene TRBJ1-2; 9 bases agree with TRBD1. Germline CDR1 is MNHNS and CDR2 is SASEGT. The CDR3 is 14 residues long. With 1 base clipped from V and 6 bases from J, the junction kept 3 bases outside the gene matches. The CDR3 reads CASSEDRGRDGYTF. DNA for the CDR3: TGTGCCAGCAGTGAAGACAGGGGGCGAGATGGCTACACCTTC.

This clonotype was seen more than once but under ten times. The gene calls are TRBV6-4 and TRBJ2-3, with 10 bases matching TRBD1. The CDR3 is made up of 15 amino acids. Trimming at V came to 3 bases and at J to 3 bases, leaving 3 bases not matched to a gene. Germline CDR1 is MRHNA and CDR2 is SNTAGT. CDR3 DNA: TGTGCCAGCAGTGAGACAGGGGGCGGAACAGATACGCAGTATTTT. It codes for CASSETGGGTDTQYF.

The chain uses TRBV4-1 and TRBJ1-5; D gene unclear. This CDR3 contains 15 residues. Germline values: CDR1 MGHRA, CDR2 YSYEKL. Trimming shortened V by 0 bases and J by 4 bases, and 10 bases separated the two germline ends. The DNA for the CDR3 is TGCGCCAGCAGCCAAGAGGTCGGGTGGAATCAGCCCCAGCATTTT. This encodes CASSQEVGWNQPQHF.

The chain joins TRBV12-3 or TRBV12-4 to TRBJ1-5, with TRBD1 matching 8 bases. V dropped 3 bases and J dropped 2; count of bases not matched to a gene: 3. The CDR3 spans 15 residues. CDR3: CASSLGGQGNQPQHF. The DNA of the CDR3 is TGTGCCAGCAGTTTGGGGGGACAGGGCAATCAGCCCCAGCATTTT.

This clonotype was picked up a small number of times. The chain links TRBV5-1 to TRBJ2-1; 8 bases map to TRBD2. With 7 bases clipped from V and 6 bases from J, the junction kept 15 bases outside the gene matches. The CDR3 length is 16 residues. CDR1 and CDR2 (germline): SGHRS, YFSETQ. CDR3 in DNA: TGCGCCAGCGGAAGAATAGCGGGGCCCTCTCGCAATGAGCAGTTCTTC. Encoded protein: CASGRIAGPSRNEQFF.

This clonotype has a count of ten or more. This rearrangement joins TRBV7-6 to TRBJ1-4, with unresolved D. CDR3 size: 13 residues. Trimming removed 4 bases at V and 7 bases at J, with 10 bases between. CDR1 and CDR2 from the germline V gene are SGHVS and FNYEAQ. CDR3 amino acids: CASSSPEGEKLFF. Written as DNA, the CDR3 is TGTGCCAGCAGCTCCCCCGAAGGTGAAAAACTGTTTTTT.

This rearrangement joins TRBV29-1 to TRBJ2-3, with D possibly matching TRBD2 (7 bases). V was cut by 4 bases and J by 4 bases, with 21 bases left in between. CDR1 is SQVTM and CDR2 is ANQGSEA in the germline V gene. The CDR3 runs to 16 residues. CDR3 in amino acids: CSVAPWRGPWADTQYF. The CDR3 DNA follows: TGCAGCGTTGCACCCTGGCGGGGGCCTTGGGCAGATACGCAGTATTTT.

This sequence joins TRBV11-2 and TRBJ2-3; perhaps TRBD1 as D (5 bases). Germline CDR1 SGHAT, CDR2 FQNNGV. V lost 5 bases and J lost 2, with 20 bases in between. The CDR3 length is 17 residues. The CDR3 DNA reads as TGTGCCAGCAGCGGCTTGGGGCAGATACTTTACACAGATACGCAGTATTTT. It codes for CASSGLGQILYTDTQYF.

This clonotype was seen a few times. The V call is TRBV12-3 or TRBV12-4, the J call TRBJ1-5, with D uncertain. CDR3 size: 16 residues. V gave up 1 base and J gave up 5 bases, with 15 bases separating them. The CDR3 bases are TGTGCCAGCAGTTTAGGGTACAGATGGGTTCATCAGCCCCAGCATTTT. It is translated as CASSLGYRWVHQPQHF.

This clonotype occurred a few times. The chain joins TRBV28 to TRBJ2-7, with 9 nucleotides matching TRBD1. Losses at the gene ends were 5 bases for V and 7 bases for J; bases not matched to a gene: 15. The CDR3 is made up of 16 amino acids. CDR1 MDHEN and CDR2 SYDVKM come from the germline V gene. The CDR3 nucleotides are TGTGCCAGCAGTCTGGAGGGGACAGGGAGGGGGATTGAGCAGTACTTC. Encoded protein: CASSLEGTGRGIEQYF. The full variable domain, with the rest looked up from reference TRBV28 and TRBJ2-7, is DVKVTQSSRYLVKRTGEKVFLECVQDMDHENMFWYRQDPGLGLRLIYFSYDVKMKEKGDIPEGYSVSREKKERFSLILESASTNQTSMYLCASSLEGTGRGIEQYFGPGTRLTVT.

A few counts support this clonotype. The rearrangement joins TRBV6-2 or TRBV6-3 to TRBJ2-1; 9 nucleotides agree with TRBD2. The ends lost 2 bases at V and 9 bases at J; junction bases unmatched: 5. Germline CDR1 is MNHEY and CDR2 is SVGEGT. CDR3 length: 14 residues. The CDR3 sequence: CASSYGGGALEQFF. CDR3 nucleotides: TGTGCCAGCAGTTACGGCGGGGGGGCCCTTGAGCAGTTCTTC.

This clonotype was seen more than once but under ten times. The chain links TRBV6-1 to TRBJ2-2; a possible D gene is TRBD1 (5 bases). Looked up from germline, CDR1 is MNHNS and CDR2 is SASEGT. V was trimmed by 2 bases and J by 4 bases, leaving 5 bases between them. The CDR3 is 13 amino acids. CDR3 coding DNA: TGTGCCAGCAGTGAACAGGGCACCGGGGAGCTGTTTTTT. Amino acids: CASSEQGTGELFF.

This clonotype was observed at least ten times. The chain recombines TRBV7-2 with TRBJ2-7; D possibly matches TRBD1 or TRBD2 (5 bases each). There are 13 residues in the CDR3. Germline V gene data show CDR1 as SGHTA and CDR2 as FQGNSA. The V gene lost 3 bases and the J gene lost 1 base, with 7 bases spanning the gap. The CDR3 sequence: CASSFEGSYEQYF. DNA of the CDR3: TGTGCCAGCAGCTTTGAGGGGTCCTACGAGCAGTACTTC.

There are many counts of this clonotype. This rearrangement joins TRBV12-3 or TRBV12-4 to TRBJ1-5; D is perhaps TRBD1 (5 bases). The CDR3 sequence is 15 residues long. Trimming stripped 8 bases from V and 0 bases from J, with 14 bases between. The CDR3, as DNA: TGTGCCAGCGGGAACGGGGACGGTAGCAATCAGCCCCAGCATTTT. Its protein product is CASGNGDGSNQPQHF.

Of note for this clonotype: In this CDR3 the conserved last residue, phenylalanine or tryptophan, is missing, so a read error is likely. CDR3 loop: CASSGNYEQYS. DNA of the CDR3: TGTGCCAGCAGCGGCAACTACGAGCAGTACTCC. The chain combines TRBV11-2 with TRBJ2-7, with D unresolved. Trimming removed 5 bases at V and 3 bases at J, with 5 bases between. Germline V gene sequence: CDR1 SGHAT, CDR2 FQNNGV. The CDR3 sequence is 11 residues long.

As DNA, the CDR3 is TGTGCCAGCAGCCAGGGCCTTTCCTACGAGCAGTACTTC. Translated, it gives CASSQGLSYEQYF. The chain uses TRBV11-2 and TRBJ2-7, with a weak D call TRBD1 (5 bases). CDR3 length: 13 residues. The germline V gene has CDR1 SGHAT and CDR2 FQNNGV. The V end lost 5 bases, the J end lost 1 base, and 9 bases lay between the germline ends.

The chain has TRBV11-2 and TRBJ2-7, with 15 bases identical to TRBD2. After removal of 5 bases from V and 0 bases from J, the junction contained 14 bases not matched to a gene. CDR3 size: 20 residues. Germline CDR1 reads SGHAT; CDR2 reads FQNNGV. DNA of the CDR3: TGTGCCAGCAGCATTCGCCCCGGACTAGCGGGGGGGGAATACTCCTACGAGCAGTACTTC. Translating it yields CASSIRPGLAGGEYSYEQYF. Full variable domain (outside the CDR3, taken from reference TRBV11-2 and TRBJ2-7): EAGVAQSPRYKIIEKRQSVAFWCNPISGHATLYWYQQILGQGPKLLIQFQNNGVVDDSQLPKDRFSAERLKGVDSTLKIQPAKLEDSAVYLCASSIRPGLAGGEYSYEQYFGPGTRLTVT.

The chain links TRBV12-3 or TRBV12-4 to TRBJ1-1; D gene unclear. Trimming cost V 0 bases and J 1 base, with 9 bases left between them. The CDR3 runs 15 residues. CDR3 amino acids: CASSLAPSRNTEAFF. For the CDR3, the DNA is TGTGCCAGCAGTTTAGCCCCGTCGCGGAACACTGAAGCTTTCTTT.

The chain is built from TRBV12-3 or TRBV12-4 and TRBJ1-1, with D unresolved. This CDR3 is built from 12 residues. V lost 8 bases, J lost 11 bases, and 18 bases lay in between. CDR3 region: CASLGAPSGAFF. The DNA for the CDR3 is TGTGCCAGCCTAGGTGCCCCGTCCGGGGCTTTCTTT.

Comment on this clonotype: Sequence at one end of the junction differs from germline and may be a read error. The V call is TRBV12-3 or TRBV12-4, the J call TRBJ2-2; the D gene could be TRBD1 or TRBD2 (5 bases each). CDR3 length: 15 amino acids. CDR3: CASSLGDRYTGEMFF. CDR3 nucleotides: TGTGCCAGCAGTTTAGGGGACCGTTACACCGGGGAGATGTTTTTT.

V is TRBV5-4 and J is TRBJ2-5; 8 bases fit TRBD1. The germline gives CDR1 SGHNT, CDR2 YYREEE (reference sequence). The CDR3 has 15 residues. Unmatched junction bases numbered 9, after V lost 4 bases and J lost 4 bases. The DNA for the CDR3 is TGTGCCAGCAGCGCCCAGGGGGCGTCTGTAGAGACCCAGTACTTC. Its translation is CASSAQGASVETQYF.

This sequence joins TRBV29-1 and TRBJ1-2; the D gene is possibly TRBD1 (5 bases). CDR3 length: 14 amino acids. V shed 7 bases and J shed 0 bases, with 15 bases lying between them. Germline V gene lookup returns CDR1 SQVTM and CDR2 ANQGSEA. CDR3 DNA: TGCAGCGCCCATGAACAGGACACTAACTATGGCTACACCTTC. Amino acids: CSAHEQDTNYGYTF.

This clonotype was observed many times. The chain is built from TRBV7-2 and TRBJ2-3; D call uncertain. Per the germline V gene, CDR1 is SGHTA and CDR2 is FQGNSA. The CDR3 covers 14 residues. With 2 bases removed from V and 3 bases from J, the gap between germline ends came to 9 bases. The CDR3, as DNA: TGTGCCAGCAGCTTACGGAGCACGACAGATACGCAGTATTTT. Its translation is CASSLRSTTDTQYF. Filled out from reference TRBV7-2 and TRBJ2-3, the complete variable domain reads GAGVSQSPSNKVTEKGKDVELRCDPISGHTALYWYRQSLGQGLEFLIYFQGNSAPDKSGLPSDRFSAERTGGSVSTLTIQRTQQEDSAVYLCASSLRSTTDTQYFGPGTRLTVL.